A selection of T cell receptor beta chains follows, all from one sample in a study of T cell changes during pregnancy in multiple sclerosis. Clones were sequenced by immunoSEQ multiplex PCR, and TCRdb holds only the in-frame ones, with some missing. Here the sample spans around 40,000 clones, around 90% being singletons. Sequenced here: CD4+ T cells from peripheral blood mononuclear cells, sampled in the third trimester of pregnancy. The receptors were sampled from a female donor with multiple sclerosis, enrolled in a pregnancy study. Each CDR3 is given with its conserved first and last residue. A D gene is named only where the DNA matches it firmly. Clone size is shown for a subset of rows, as once, few, many or a class of expanded clone.

CDR3aa	CDR3nt	len	j_gene	d_gene	abundance	v_gene
CAIAIETGEETQYF	TGTGCCATCGCGATAGAGACAGGGGAAGAGACCCAGTACTTC	14	TRBJ2-5	TRBD1	once	TRBV10-3
CASSEMTGTEAFF	TGCGCCAGCAGTGAGATGACGGGAACTGAAGCTTTCTTT	13	TRBJ1-1	-	-	TRBV10-2
CASSLGGLDTYEQYF	TGTGCCAGCAGCCTAGGGGGACTAGACACCTACGAGCAGTACTTC	15	TRBJ2-7	TRBD2	-	TRBV13
CASSLNNQPQHF	TGTGCCAGCAGTCTTAACAATCAGCCCCAGCATTTT	12	TRBJ1-5	-	-	TRBV27
CASSPLYRRLAGKETQYF	TGTGCCAGCAGCCCGCTTTATCGCAGACTAGCGGGAAAAGAGACCCAGTACTTC	18	TRBJ2-5	TRBD2	-	TRBV7-9
CATSVYQNTEAFF	TGTGCCACCAGCGTCTATCAGAACACTGAAGCTTTCTTT	13	TRBJ1-1	-	-	TRBV15
CATQIAGSTAVEQYF	TGCGCCACCCAAATAGCGGGATCCACTGCTGTCGAGCAGTACTTC	15	TRBJ2-7	TRBD2	-	TRBV10-2
CASSQVQGGVLSETQYF	TGCGCCAGCAGCCAAGTGCAAGGGGGAGTCCTTTCGGAGACCCAGTACTTC	17	TRBJ2-5	-	-	TRBV4-1
CASRRQGAYEQYF	TGTGCCAGCAGAAGACAGGGGGCCTACGAGCAGTACTTC	13	TRBJ2-7	TRBD1	-	TRBV6-5
CAWSAGQGGGETQYF	TGTGCCTGGAGTGCCGGACAGGGGGGTGGTGAGACCCAGTACTTC	15	TRBJ2-5	TRBD1	-	TRBV30
CASTRAGRVDETQYF	TGTGCCAGCACCCGGGCCGGCAGGGTGGATGAGACCCAGTACTTC	15	TRBJ2-5	-	-	TRBV27
CASSTPPGIVTNYGYTF	TGTGCCAGCAGTACCCCACCAGGGATTGTAACTAACTATGGCTACACCTTC	17	TRBJ1-2	-	-	TRBV28
CSVETGRGGEKLFF	TGCAGCGTTGAAACGGGGAGGGGGGGGGAAAAACTGTTTTTT	14	TRBJ1-4	-	-	TRBV29-1
CASSTTRVNTEAFF	TGTGCCAGTAGTACCACCAGGGTCAACACTGAAGCTTTCTTT	14	TRBJ1-1	-	-	TRBV19
CASSISGLTSSYEQYF	TGTGCCAGTAGTATTTCGGGACTTACAAGCTCCTACGAGCAGTACTTC	16	TRBJ2-7	-	once	TRBV19
CASSPSSNQPQHF	TGTGCCAGCAGCCCCAGTAGCAATCAGCCCCAGCATTTT	13	TRBJ1-5	-	-	TRBV7-3
CASSTPGTRETQYF	TGTGCCAGTAGCACACCGGGAACTCGAGAGACCCAGTACTTC	14	TRBJ2-5	-	-	TRBV19
CASSVTSGTIDTQYF	TGCGCCAGCAGCGTGACTAGCGGGACCATAGATACGCAGTATTTT	15	TRBJ2-3	TRBD2	-	TRBV5-1
CASSQDRQKTNYGYTF	TGCGCCAGCAGCCAAGATCGACAGAAAACTAACTATGGCTACACCTTC	16	TRBJ1-2	-	-	TRBV4-3
CASIRDRGEKLFF	TGTGCCAGCATCCGGGACAGGGGTGAAAAACTGTTTTTT	13	TRBJ1-4	TRBD1	-	TRBV6-1
CASSHSGTGAGAEAFF	TGTGCCAGCAGCCATTCCGGGACAGGGGCGGGGGCTGAAGCTTTCTTT	16	TRBJ1-1	TRBD1	once	TRBV7-9
CASRPDKSSGNTIYF	TGTGCAAGTCGTCCGGACAAGAGCTCTGGAAACACCATATATTTT	15	TRBJ1-3	-	few	TRBV12-2
CASSGADRATYEQYF	TGTGCCAGCAGTGGCGCGGACAGGGCGACGTACGAGCAGTACTTC	15	TRBJ2-7	TRBD1	-	TRBV28
CASSSTNSYEQYF	TGTGCCAGCAGTTCGACTAACTCCTACGAGCAGTACTTC	13	TRBJ2-7	-	-	TRBV27
CASSLPPFREAFF	TGTGCCAGCAGCTTACCCCCGTTCAGGGAAGCTTTCTTT	13	TRBJ1-1	-	-	TRBV11-2
CASSPRGSSYNEQFF	TGTGCCAGCAGCCCCCGGGGGAGTTCATACAATGAGCAGTTCTTC	15	TRBJ2-1	-	-	TRBV7-9
CASSLFPPGQGLAGARGNEQFF	TGTGCCAGCAGTTTATTCCCCCCGGGACAGGGACTAGCGGGAGCAAGGGGCAATGAGCAGTTCTTC	22	TRBJ2-1	TRBD2	-	TRBV27
CASSGALGGGETQYF	TGCGCCAGCAGCGGGGCGCTAGGGGGCGGGGAGACCCAGTACTTC	15	TRBJ2-5	TRBD1	-	TRBV5-1
CASSLSGRAVDEQFF	TGTGCCAGCAGCCTAAGCGGGAGGGCCGTCGATGAGCAGTTCTTC	15	TRBJ2-1	TRBD2	-	TRBV11-3
CASSVVRAASTDTQYF	TGTGCCAGCAGCGTAGTTAGAGCGGCTAGCACAGATACGCAGTATTTT	16	TRBJ2-3	-	-	TRBV7-2
CASSMTPGGGYTF	TGTGCCAGTAGTATGACTCCCGGAGGGGGCTACACCTTC	13	TRBJ1-2	-	once	TRBV19
CASSTQGSSYNEQFF	TGTGCCAGTAGTACCCAGGGGAGCTCCTACAATGAGCAGTTCTTC	15	TRBJ2-1	-	-	TRBV19
CASSLGPGQGLAYEQYF	TGTGCCAGTAGCTTAGGTCCCGGGCAGGGCCTGGCCTACGAGCAGTACTTC	17	TRBJ2-7	-	-	TRBV19
CASSPPTGRGEKLFF	TGTGCCAGCAGCCCCCCTACAGGGCGTGGGGAAAAACTGTTTTTT	15	TRBJ1-4	-	-	TRBV14
CASSIQLGSNEQFF	TGTGCCAGTAGTATCCAGCTCGGGAGCAATGAGCAGTTCTTC	14	TRBJ2-1	-	-	TRBV19
CASAQSGRREKLFF	TGTGCCAGCGCACAGTCGGGGAGGAGGGAAAAACTGTTTTTT	14	TRBJ1-4	-	once	TRBV2
CASSVASGRVLGEQFF	TGTGCCAGCAGCGTAGCTAGCGGGAGGGTTCTGGGTGAGCAGTTCTTC	16	TRBJ2-1	TRBD2	-	TRBV9
CAISETSGRSDTGELFF	TGTGCCATCAGCGAGACTAGCGGGAGATCCGACACCGGGGAGCTGTTTTTT	17	TRBJ2-2	TRBD2	-	TRBV10-3
CASSSHGTGTGSEKLFF	TGTGCCAGCAGCTCCCACGGCACCGGGACAGGGAGTGAAAAACTGTTTTTT	17	TRBJ1-4	TRBD1	-	TRBV7-8
CASSPPGGVGNQPQHF	TGTGCCAGCTCACCACCGGGGGGGGTTGGAAATCAGCCCCAGCATTTT	16	TRBJ1-5	-	-	TRBV18
CATGADRDSYEQYF	TGTGCCACCGGGGCCGACAGGGACTCCTACGAGCAGTACTTC	14	TRBJ2-7	TRBD1	once	TRBV10-3
CSALAGGETQYF	TGCAGCGCCCTAGCGGGAGGGGAGACCCAGTACTTC	12	TRBJ2-5	TRBD2	-	TRBV29-1
CASSIVCTGFNYGYTF	TGCGCCAGCAGTATAGTCTGTACAGGGTTTAACTATGGCTACACCTTC	16	TRBJ1-2	-	-	TRBV10-1
CSVEETEGTDTQYF	TGCAGCGTTGAAGAGACAGAGGGCACAGATACGCAGTATTTT	14	TRBJ2-3	-	-	TRBV29-1
CASSSGPGGEAGNTIYF	TGTGCCAGCAGCTCGGGGCCAGGGGGCGAGGCGGGAAACACCATATATTTT	17	TRBJ1-3	TRBD1	-	TRBV7-9
CASSKSRDRVFASGELFF	TGTGCCAGCAGCAAATCCCGGGACAGGGTTTTTGCCTCCGGGGAGCTGTTTTTT	18	TRBJ2-2	-	-	TRBV21-1
CASSATLGTTDTQYF	TGTGCCAGCAGTGCCACACTAGGCACCACAGATACGCAGTATTTT	15	TRBJ2-3	-	-	TRBV6-4
CASSISTGQGDTEAFF	TGTGCCAGTAGTATAAGTACGGGACAGGGCGACACTGAAGCTTTCTTT	16	TRBJ1-1	TRBD1	-	TRBV19
CASSFFSTDTQYF	TGTGCCAGCAGTTTCTTTTCCACAGATACGCAGTATTTT	13	TRBJ2-3	-	-	TRBV28
CASSIPGTGGGQPQHF	TGTGCCAGTAGTATTCCCGGGACAGGGGGCGGGCAGCCCCAGCATTTT	16	TRBJ1-5	TRBD1	-	TRBV19
CASSERTGTDTQYF	TGTGCCAGCAGTGAGAGGACAGGCACAGATACGCAGTATTTT	14	TRBJ2-3	-	-	TRBV6-5
CASLNTMRGGNIQYF	TGTGCCAGCCTCAATACGATGCGGGGGGGAAACATTCAGTACTTC	15	TRBJ2-4	TRBD2	-	TRBV7-9
CASSRLQGATNYGYTF	TGCGCCAGCAGCCGATTACAGGGGGCCACTAACTATGGCTACACCTTC	16	TRBJ1-2	TRBD1	few	TRBV4-1
CASSLQGFEEKLFF	TGCGCCAGCAGCTTACAGGGATTCGAGGAAAAACTGTTTTTT	14	TRBJ1-4	-	-	TRBV5-1
CASSPRDGRTGGVNEQFF	TGTGCCAGCTCACCACGGGATGGAAGGACAGGGGGGGTAAATGAGCAGTTCTTC	18	TRBJ2-1	TRBD1	-	TRBV18
CASSDRGSNYGYTF	TGTGCCAGCAGTGATAGGGGGAGTAACTATGGCTACACCTTC	14	TRBJ1-2	-	-	TRBV6-1
CASSPGQGAYDANVLTF	TGTGCCAGTTCTCCGGGACAGGGGGCTTACGATGCCAACGTCCTGACTTTC	17	TRBJ2-6	TRBD1	-	TRBV7-9
CASSYLSGVVFNEQFF	TGTGCCAGCAGTTATTTATCGGGAGTCGTATTCAATGAGCAGTTCTTC	16	TRBJ2-1	-	-	TRBV6-5
CASNLQGRNTIYF	TGTGCCAGCAACCTGCAGGGGAGAAACACCATATATTTT	13	TRBJ1-3	-	-	TRBV5-8